Listed below are T cell receptor beta chains from one sample, sequenced in a study of PD-L1 blockade in urothelial cancer. Libraries were prepared by immunoSEQ multiplex PCR; TCRdb keeps only in-frame clonotypes and omits some of them. Found here are fewer than 50,000 clones, about four fifths of them singletons; the top ten hold more than 9%. This specimen was PBMCs, taken around atezolizumab (anti-PD-L1) treatment. These receptors came from a man aged 70 or older with urothelial cancer. CDR3s include the opening cysteine and the closing phenylalanine or tryptophan. D genes are given only for firm matches. Some rows have no size entry. The others give once, few or many, or a class for an expanded clone.

CDR3 length	V gene	D gene	clone size	J gene	CDR3 DNA	CDR3 protein
16	TRBV28	TRBD1	.	TRBJ1-2	TGTGCCAGCAGTCCAGGAGGGACAGGTGAATTCTATGGCTACACCTTC	CASSPGGTGEFYGYTF
18	TRBV7-6	.	.	TRBJ2-7	TGTGCCAGCAGCTTAGGGAACGTGGGAGCATCTGACGCCTACGAGCAGTACTTC	CASSLGNVGASDAYEQYF
15	TRBV6-1	.	.	TRBJ1-1	TGTGCCAGCAGTGAAGCTTGGGGGACACTGGCGCAAGCTTTCTTT	CASSEAWGTLAQAFF
15	TRBV27	.	.	TRBJ1-1	TGTGCCAGCAGTTTTTCTTCGGGGGGGAACACTGAAGCTTTCTTT	CASSFSSGGNTEAFF
13	TRBV5-1	TRBD1	once	TRBJ2-7	TGCGCCAGCGGAAAAACAGGGGGTCTTGAGCAGTACTTC	CASGKTGGLEQYF
14	TRBV2	TRBD2	.	TRBJ2-7	TGTGCCAGCTGGGGCGGGGGAGTGTCCTACGAGCAGTACTTC	CASWGGGVSYEQYF
14	TRBV28	.	.	TRBJ2-7	TGTGCCAGCAGTTTACACAGGTTTACCTACGAGCAGTACTTC	CASSLHRFTYEQYF
13	TRBV18	.	.	TRBJ2-5	TGTGCCAGCTCACCACAGGGGCAAGAGACCCAGTACTTC	CASSPQGQETQYF
15	TRBV11-2	.	.	TRBJ2-3	TGTGCCAGCAGCCTCAACAGGGTGGTGAAAGATACGCAGTATTTT	CASSLNRVVKDTQYF
15	TRBV2	TRBD2	.	TRBJ2-2	TGTGCCAGCAGTGAATTTTCTAGCGGGACCGGGGAGCTGTTTTTT	CASSEFSSGTGELFF
14	TRBV28	.	.	TRBJ1-2	TGTGCCAGCAGTTTAGACGGGCGAGGGCATGGCTACACCTTC	CASSLDGRGHGYTF
14	TRBV19	TRBD1	.	TRBJ1-4	TGTGCCAGTAGCGGCGACAGGGTGTGGGAAAAACTGTTTTTT	CASSGDRVWEKLFF
15	TRBV4-1	.	.	TRBJ2-1	TGCGCCAGCAGCCAAGTACGGCAGGGAAAGGGTGAGCAGTTCTTC	CASSQVRQGKGEQFF